Listed below are T cell receptor beta chains from one sample, sequenced in a study of control samples from healthy donors and cancer patients. The assay was immunoSEQ multiplex PCR, and TCRdb's table has in-frame clones only and misses some. Of 150,000 to 200,000 clones in the sample, about 94% were seen once. Sequenced input: blood. These receptors were taken from a woman in her thirties or forties in good health. Each CDR3 is given with its conserved first and last residue. Each record gives: J gene, V gene, clone size, D gene, CDR3 DNA, CDR3 protein. A D gene is named only where the DNA matches it firmly. Expanded clones get a size class; other rows say once, few or many, or leave the size out.

J: TRBJ1-1; V: TRBV7-2; size: NA; D: NA; DNA: TGTGCCAGCAGCCGAACCTACCTTGAAGCTTTCTTT; CDR3: CASSRTYLEAFF
J: TRBJ2-7; V: TRBV5-8; size: NA; D: NA; DNA: TGTGCCAGCAGCCCCTCCTACGAGCAGTACTTC; CDR3: CASSPSYEQYF
J: TRBJ1-3; V: TRBV9; size: NA; D: NA; DNA: TGTGCCAGCACCTCACGGGACTTCACGGGCTCTGGAAACACCATATATTTT; CDR3: CASTSRDFTGSGNTIYF
J: TRBJ1-1; V: TRBV7-9; size: NA; D: NA; DNA: TGTGCCAGCAGCCCCAGTGGGGACACTGAAGCTTTCTTT; CDR3: CASSPSGDTEAFF
J: TRBJ1-1; V: TRBV7-9; size: few; D: NA; DNA: TGTGCCAGCAGCTTACTTTCCGACACTGAAGCTTTCTTT; CDR3: CASSLLSDTEAFF
J: TRBJ1-1; V: TRBV6-5; size: NA; D: NA; DNA: TGTGCCAGCATGTGGGGCACTGAAGCTTTCTTT; CDR3: CASMWGTEAFF
J: TRBJ2-2; V: TRBV12-3/TRBV12-4; size: NA; D: NA; DNA: TGTGCCAGCAGAACAGGGCTGACCGGGGAGCTGTTTTTT; CDR3: CASRTGLTGELFF
J: TRBJ2-7; V: TRBV6-5; size: NA; D: NA; DNA: TGTGCCAGCAGAAATCAGGGAACCTACGAGCAGTACTTC; CDR3: CASRNQGTYEQYF
J: TRBJ2-7; V: TRBV7-7; size: NA; D: NA; DNA: TGTGCTAGCAGCTTAGCTGGGGGTGACGTGCAGTACTTC; CDR3: CASSLAGGDVQYF
J: TRBJ2-3; V: TRBV2; size: NA; D: NA; DNA: TGTGCCAGCAGTGAAGCAGGGTCTGGCCCAGATACGCAGTATTTT; CDR3: CASSEAGSGPDTQYF
J: TRBJ1-2; V: TRBV18; size: NA; D: NA; DNA: TGTGCCAGCTCACCACAGGGTTACAACTATGGCTACACCTTC; CDR3: CASSPQGYNYGYTF
J: TRBJ1-2; V: TRBV6-1; size: NA; D: NA; DNA: TGTGCCAGCAGTGAAGTAACAGAGTACTATGGCTACACCTTC; CDR3: CASSEVTEYYGYTF
J: TRBJ1-5; V: TRBV5-6; size: NA; D: NA; DNA: TGTGCCAGCAGCTTGGGGCAGGGCCGTCAGCCCCAGCATTTT; CDR3: CASSLGQGRQPQHF
J: TRBJ2-2; V: TRBV21-1; size: NA; D: NA; DNA: TGTGCCAGGACGGGATTTGACAGGGTATGGACCGGGGAGCTGTTTTTT; CDR3: CARTGFDRVWTGELFF
J: TRBJ2-3; V: TRBV6-2/TRBV6-3; size: NA; D: NA; DNA: TGTGCCAGCAGTTCACTAGGAGTGGGGCCAGATACGCAGTATTTT; CDR3: CASSSLGVGPDTQYF
J: TRBJ2-3; V: TRBV5-6; size: once; D: NA; DNA: TGTGCCAGCAGCAGGAGGTTGGAGGTCGATACGCAGTATTTT; CDR3: CASSRRLEVDTQYF
J: TRBJ1-5; V: TRBV6-5; size: NA; D: NA; DNA: TGTGCCAGCAGACGGGACAGCAATCAGCCCCAGCATTTT; CDR3: CASRRDSNQPQHF
J: TRBJ2-2; V: TRBV4-3; size: NA; D: NA; DNA: TGCGCCAGCAGCCAAGAGCTGAACACCGGGGAGCTGTTTTTT; CDR3: CASSQELNTGELFF
J: TRBJ2-1; V: TRBV29-1; size: NA; D: TRBD1; DNA: TGCAGCGTAATAAGGGGACAGGGAGTCAATGAGCAGTTCTTC; CDR3: CSVIRGQGVNEQFF
J: TRBJ2-7; V: TRBV3-1/TRBV3-2; size: NA; D: TRBD1; DNA: TGTGCCAGCAGCCAACCAAGCCGGACAGGGTCCTACGAGCAGTACTTC; CDR3: CASSQPSRTGSYEQYF
J: TRBJ1-1; V: TRBV5-1; size: NA; D: NA; DNA: TGCGCCAGCAGCTACGGACAGTCTGAAGCTTTCTTT; CDR3: CASSYGQSEAFF
J: TRBJ2-7; V: TRBV3-1/TRBV3-2; size: NA; D: TRBD1; DNA: TGTGCCAGCAGCCCCCCGGACAGGGAGCCCTACGAGCAGTACTTC; CDR3: CASSPPDREPYEQYF
J: TRBJ1-1; V: TRBV5-1; size: NA; D: TRBD1; DNA: TGCGCCAGCAGCTTGGACCGACAGGGGAACGCTGAAGCTTTCTTT; CDR3: CASSLDRQGNAEAFF
J: TRBJ1-5; V: TRBV18; size: NA; D: NA; DNA: TGTGCCAGCGCAGCCGAGGGTAATCAGCCCCAGCATTTT; CDR3: CASAAEGNQPQHF
J: TRBJ1-4; V: TRBV7-9; size: NA; D: NA; DNA: TGTGCCAGCAGCTTAGAGCGGGGTATCAATGAAAAACTGTTTTTT; CDR3: CASSLERGINEKLFF
J: TRBJ1-1; V: TRBV27; size: NA; D: TRBD1; DNA: TGTGCCAGCAGGCCGCTTCAGGCAGGGGGCACTGAAGCTTTCTTT; CDR3: CASRPLQAGGTEAFF
J: TRBJ1-1; V: TRBV25-1; size: NA; D: NA; DNA: TGTGCCAGCAGTGTACCAGGGCGCACTGAAGCTTTCTTT; CDR3: CASSVPGRTEAFF
J: TRBJ2-1; V: TRBV5-1; size: NA; D: TRBD2; DNA: TGCGCCAGCAGCGAGACTAGCGGGGGAAATGAGCAGTTCTTC; CDR3: CASSETSGGNEQFF
J: TRBJ2-2; V: TRBV7-3; size: once; D: NA; DNA: TGTGCCAGCAGCTCATCAGGGGTGGTAGCCGGGGAGCTGTTTTTT; CDR3: CASSSSGVVAGELFF
J: TRBJ1-2; V: TRBV5-1; size: NA; D: TRBD1; DNA: TGCGCCAGCAGCTGGATTGTTGACAGGGGGCCCAACTATGGCTACACCTTC; CDR3: CASSWIVDRGPNYGYTF
J: TRBJ2-1; V: TRBV5-1; size: once; D: TRBD2; DNA: TGCGCCAGCAGCTTGAATGCGGGAGGAGTCCTAACCTACAATGAGCAGTTCTTC; CDR3: CASSLNAGGVLTYNEQFF
J: TRBJ1-1; V: TRBV19; size: NA; D: NA; DNA: TGTGCCAGTAGTTTAAGGACAGCGAACACTGAAGCTTTCTTT; CDR3: CASSLRTANTEAFF
J: TRBJ1-3; V: TRBV9; size: NA; D: NA; DNA: TGTGCCAGCAGCCCCCCAGGGAAAGGGAACACCATATATTTT; CDR3: CASSPPGKGNTIYF
J: TRBJ2-5; V: TRBV6-5; size: NA; D: TRBD2; DNA: TGTGCCAGCAGTTACTCGATGGGACTAGGGCAAGAGACCCAGTACTTC; CDR3: CASSYSMGLGQETQYF
J: TRBJ2-5; V: TRBV12-3/TRBV12-4; size: NA; D: NA; DNA: TGTGCCAGCAGCAGGGACACTCAAGAGACCCAGTACTTC; CDR3: CASSRDTQETQYF
J: TRBJ2-7; V: TRBV2; size: once; D: NA; DNA: TGTGCCAGCAGTGAACGGGGGTACGAGCAGTACTTC; CDR3: CASSERGYEQYF
J: TRBJ2-7; V: TRBV10-3; size: NA; D: NA; DNA: TGTGCCATCAGTGAGTGGGTTTTGAGGCCAGGAGACTACGAGCAGTACTTC; CDR3: CAISEWVLRPGDYEQYF
J: TRBJ1-2; V: TRBV29-1; size: NA; D: NA; DNA: TGCAGCGTTGAAAGGGAGAGGGGCTACACCTTC; CDR3: CSVERERGYTF
J: TRBJ2-1; V: TRBV19; size: once; D: NA; DNA: TGTGCCAGTAGTAAGGCGGGACAATCCTACAATGAGCAGTTCTTC; CDR3: CASSKAGQSYNEQFF
J: TRBJ2-7; V: TRBV6-5; size: NA; D: NA; DNA: TGTGCCAGCAGTTACCTGGGTAACCCCTACGAGCAGTACTTC; CDR3: CASSYLGNPYEQYF
J: TRBJ1-5; V: TRBV19; size: NA; D: TRBD1; DNA: TGTGCCAGTAGCGATACCCGACAGGGTTCAAGCAATCAGCCCCAGCATTTT; CDR3: CASSDTRQGSSNQPQHF
J: TRBJ1-5; V: TRBV2; size: NA; D: NA; DNA: TGTGCCAGCAGTGAGGTGGGACAGCCCCAGCATTTT; CDR3: CASSEVGQPQHF
J: TRBJ1-1; V: TRBV7-2; size: NA; D: NA; DNA: TGTGCCAGCAGCCCGTACATGAACACTGAAGCTTTCTTT; CDR3: CASSPYMNTEAFF
J: TRBJ2-5; V: TRBV7-2; size: NA; D: NA; DNA: TGTGCCAGCAGCTTAGGTCCGGCAGGACAAGAGACCCAGTACTTC; CDR3: CASSLGPAGQETQYF
J: TRBJ1-3; V: TRBV14; size: once; D: TRBD1; DNA: TGTGCCAGCAGCCGAATAACCGGGACAGGCAACTCTGGAAACACCATATATTTT; CDR3: CASSRITGTGNSGNTIYF
J: TRBJ1-1; V: TRBV5-5; size: NA; D: NA; DNA: TGTGCCAGCAGCTTGGATCTTTTTTTGTTTACTGAAGCTTTCTTT; CDR3: CASSLDLFLFTEAFF
J: TRBJ1-5; V: TRBV5-6; size: NA; D: NA; DNA: TGTGCCAGCAGCGAAAAGTATGGTATGAATCAGCCCCAGCATTTT; CDR3: CASSEKYGMNQPQHF
J: TRBJ1-4; V: TRBV18; size: NA; D: NA; DNA: TGTGCCAGCTCCCTAAGACCGAAGGGGGATGAAAAACTGTTTTTT; CDR3: CASSLRPKGDEKLFF
J: TRBJ2-7; V: TRBV16; size: NA; D: NA; DNA: TGTGCCAGCAGCCAATCGATCGGCACGCACGAGCAGTACTTC; CDR3: CASSQSIGTHEQYF
J: TRBJ2-7; V: TRBV5-6; size: NA; D: NA; DNA: TGTGCCAGCAGCGGTGACGGACGACTAGTCAACTCCTACGAGCAGTACTTC; CDR3: CASSGDGRLVNSYEQYF
J: TRBJ1-5; V: TRBV27; size: NA; D: NA; DNA: TGTGCCAGCAGTCTCTATTTGGGGCCTGAAAGCAATCAGCCCCAGCATTTT; CDR3: CASSLYLGPESNQPQHF